This T cell receptor beta chain was observed in a study of T cell clones after liver transplantation. Study-level information: Patients counted as tolerant after at least one year off all immunosuppression, enzymes not exceeding twice normal. The study's findings and limits: In 5 of 8 subjects, circulating graft-donor-reactive CD4 TCRbeta sequences fell significantly after transplant. Compared with third party-reactive sequences, donor-reactive ones declined more, independent of withdrawal success.

Clones were read by immunoSEQ multiplex PCR, and TCRdb kept only the in-frame ones, dropping some. This sample carries about 33,000 clones, approximately 96% of them seen once, and the ten largest clones take roughly 26%. V was clipped by 8 bases and J by 0 bases, with 10 bases between them. Germline V gene sequence: CDR1 ENHRY, CDR2 SYGVKD. This CDR3 comprises 13 residues. A note on this clone: As yet, its antigen is unknown.

J is TRBJ1-2 and V is TRBV10-3, with D possibly TRBD1 on 5 matching bases. This TCR was sampled from a human patient who received a liver transplant. Some T cells may have originated in the graft donor. The source was CD8+ T cells from blood, collected 12 months after liver transplant. This CDR3 reads CAILGEPNYGYTF. CDR3 DNA: TGTGCCATCCTGGGGGAGCCTAACTATGGCTACACCTTC.